One sample yielded the 12 T cell receptor beta chains listed below, sequenced in a study of response to subunit inactivated influenza vaccine. TCRdb called the RT-PCR reads again in MiXCR, with one record for every CDR3 protein. The table records around 520,000 distinct CDR3 sequences, approximately 12% of them present only once. Sequencing used PBMCs from blood, obtained on the day of vaccination. The source of these receptors is a man aged 50-60 years who received an inactivated influenza vaccine.

This clonotype appeared a few times. The chain has TRBV3-1 and TRBJ2-7; TRBD1 agrees at 7 bases. CDR3 size: 15 residues. J lost 0 bases, V lost 6 bases, and 8 bases had no gene match. Germline CDR1 is LGHDT and CDR2 is YNNKEL (reference sequence). In DNA form, the CDR3 reads TGTGCCAGCAGACTCAGACAGGGCCACTCCTACGAGCAGTACTTC. This codes for CASRLRQGHSYEQYF.

V is TRBV2 and J is TRBJ1-1, with 11 bases that match TRBD1. Germline V lookup: CDR1 SNHLY, CDR2 FYNNEI. The CDR3 has 15 residues. V lost 5 bases to trimming and J lost 5 bases; unmatched junction nucleotides: 7. CDR3 DNA sequence: TGTGCCAGCAGTAACGGACAGGGGGCAGGGACTGAAGCTTTCTTT. Residues: CASSNGQGAGTEAFF.

The chain carries TRBV3-1 and TRBJ2-4; 9 bases line up with TRBD2. Trimming at V came to 3 bases and at J to 6 bases, leaving 6 bases not matched to a gene. The CDR3 has 15 amino acids. The germline V gene has CDR1 LGHDT and CDR2 YNNKEL (reference sequence). CDR3 residues: CASSQRTSARNIQYF. In DNA, the CDR3 is TGTGCCAGCAGCCAGAGGACTAGCGCACGAAACATTCAGTACTTC.

There are a few counts of this clonotype. The CDR3 sequence: CSAGLAGRGDTQYF. The DNA for the CDR3 is TGCAGTGCGGGACTAGCGGGACGGGGAGATACGCAGTATTTT. V gene TRBV20-1 combines with J gene TRBJ2-3; TRBD2 aligns across 13 bases. This CDR3 has 14 amino acids. Germline loops: CDR1 DFQATT, CDR2 SNEGSKA (reference sequence). The trim removed 6 bases at V and 5 bases at J, leaving 5 bases unmatched.

CDR3 residues: CATSASLTDSPLHF. As DNA, the CDR3 is TGTGCCACCAGCGCGTCCCTTACCGATTCACCCCTCCACTTT. The V and J genes are TRBV15 and TRBJ1-6; D is unclear. V lost 5 bases to trimming and J lost 8 bases, with 13 bases between them. The germline gives CDR1 LNHNV, CDR2 YYDKDF (reference sequence). This CDR3 contains 14 residues.

A few counts support this clonotype. The genes are TRBV7-2 and TRBJ2-7; D uncertain. Trimming left V 6 bases short and J 0 bases short, with 15 bases between. The CDR3 is 15 residues long. Per the germline V gene, CDR1 is SGHTA and CDR2 is FQGNSA. In DNA form, the CDR3 reads TGTGCCAGCAGACGCAGACATTTGAGCTCCTACGAGCAGTACTTC. It is translated as CASRRRHLSSYEQYF. Together with reference TRBV7-2 and TRBJ2-7, the CDR3 gives the full variable domain: GAGVSQSPSNKVTEKGKDVELRCDPISGHTALYWYRQSLGQGLEFLIYFQGNSAPDKSGLPSDRFSAERTGGSVSTLTIQRTQQEDSAVYLCASRRRHLSSYEQYFGPGTRLTVT.

This clonotype was observed a few times. For the CDR3, the DNA is TGCGCCAGCAGCTTGGTTTTATCTAGCGGAGCCCACAATGAGCAGTTCTTC. This codes for CASSLVLSSGAHNEQFF. The gene calls are TRBV5-1 and TRBJ2-1, with TRBD2 matching 7 bases. The germline CDR1 and CDR2 sequences are SGHRS and YFSETQ. V lost 0 bases, J lost 5 bases, and 11 bases stayed unmatched. The CDR3 has 17 residues.

This clonotype was recorded a few times. This chain links TRBV7-2 with TRBJ2-7, with 7 bases lining up with TRBD1. The CDR3 loop spans 15 amino acids. CDR1 SGHTA and CDR2 FQGNSA come from the germline V gene. J gave up 5 bases and V 2 bases, and 9 bases lay outside the gene matches. CDR3 in amino acids: CASSLNPTGIDEQYF. The CDR3 nucleotides are TGTGCCAGCAGCTTAAATCCGACAGGGATTGACGAGCAGTACTTC.

This clonotype was seen more than once but under ten times. The chain has TRBV15 and TRBJ2-7; D might be TRBD1 (5 bases). Trimming took 5 bases from V and 5 from J, leaving 13 bases between them. The CDR3 covers 13 residues. Germline V lookup: CDR1 LNHNV, CDR2 YYDKDF (reference sequence). CDR3 nucleotide sequence: TGTGCCACCAGCCTCGTGGGGCCTAACGAGCAGTACTTC. Translated: CATSLVGPNEQYF.

This clonotype was counted ten times or more. The chain has TRBV24-1 and TRBJ1-3, with D possibly TRBD1 on 5 matching bases. V gave up 8 bases and J gave up 3 bases, with 10 bases separating them. There are 13 residues in the CDR3. Germline V gene data show CDR1 as KGHDR and CDR2 as SFDVKD. In DNA form, the CDR3 reads TGTGCCACCACAGGGCCGGATGGAAACACCATATATTTT. Translation gives CATTGPDGNTIYF.

The chain has TRBV7-6 and TRBJ2-2; 11 bases match TRBD2. The CDR3 runs 17 residues. J gave up 1 base and V 5 bases, and 6 bases lay outside the gene matches. Per the germline V gene, CDR1 is SGHVS and CDR2 is FNYEAQ. The CDR3 sequence: CASSPGLAGLNTGELFF. In DNA, the CDR3 is TGTGCCAGCAGCCCTGGACTAGCGGGCCTGAACACCGGGGAGCTGTTTTTT.

The V call is TRBV9, the J call TRBJ1-2; D gene ambiguous. Germline V lookup: CDR1 SGDLS, CDR2 YYNGEE. The CDR3 loop spans 15 amino acids. V lost 7 bases to trimming and J lost 1 base, with 17 bases between them. The CDR3 loop reads CASQPGRRSNYGYTF. In DNA, the CDR3 is TGTGCCAGCCAGCCCGGGAGACGTAGTAACTATGGCTACACCTTC.